The clone carrying this T cell receptor beta chain appeared a single time. This entry belongs to a study of blood T cell repertoires in COVID-19. Profiled with immunoSEQ multiplex PCR; TCRdb holds only in-frame clones, not every one. The data hold some 340,000 clones, with roughly 90% observed a single time. Germline CDR1 SGDLS, CDR2 YYNGEE. Germline trimming cut 0 bases from V and 5 bases from J; bases unmatched to any gene: 3. The CDR3 runs to 15 residues. Sequenced: PBMCs or T cells enriched from blood (not recorded which). The rearrangement uses TRBV9 and TRBJ2-5, with 11 nucleotides matching TRBD2. The receptor's source is a woman under 40 who had been exposed to COVID-19. The CDR3, as DNA: TGTGCCAGCAGCGTAGTAGCGGGGGGGCATGAGACCCAGTACTTC. It codes for CASSVVAGGHETQYF.